This TCR beta chain appears in the sequencing data of a study of breast tumors, draining lymph nodes, adjacent tissues. TCRdb re-analysed the multiplex PCR reads in MiXCR, keeping a single row per CDR3 protein. The top ten hold 1.1% of the sample, which has 250,000 or so distinct CDR3 sequences, 30% seen once. CDR1 SGDLS and CDR2 YYNGEE come from the germline V gene. The J segment lost 6 bases and the V segment lost 4 bases, leaving 11 bases of the junction unmatched. The CDR3 spans 15 residues. Study-level results: Tumor TCR diversity was below lymph nodes but above nontumor tissue. Data fit most tumor T cells coming from lymph node, expanding in tumor. Luminal-like breast cancer showed significantly greater tumor-nontumor repertoire similarity than basal-like breast cancer did. That most tumor T cells come from lymph nodes remained unproven.

Samples came from axillary lymph nodes draining the breast cancer. This clonotype appeared many times. As yet, its antigen is unknown. The rearrangement links TRBV9 to TRBJ2-3; 7 positions agree with TRBD2. Sample: axillary lymph node tissue. The TCR sequence derives from a female donor with breast cancer. Some clones in this sample may be carry-over from other donors' samples. CDR3 in amino acids: CASSPHAGDPDTQYF. CDR3 bases: TGTGCCAGCAGCCCCCACGCGGGGGACCCTGATACGCAGTATTTT.